Shown below are 2 T cell receptor beta chains from a single sample sequenced in a study of CD8 T cells in Susac syndrome. Random-hexamer reverse transcription was applied to about 0.45 to 1 ug RNA. A single record per CDR3 protein comes from TCRdb applying MiXCR to the immunoSEQ multiplex PCR reads. The data show about 110,000 distinct CDR3 sequences, with roughly 95% seen just once and around 0.38% held by the top ten. The specimen was CD8+ T cells from PBMCs. The receptors come from a human donor with Susac syndrome.

The chain has TRBV7-9 and TRBJ2-5; 8 bases fit TRBD1. The CDR3 has 16 residues. Unmatched junction bases numbered 8, after V lost 0 bases and J lost 5 bases. In germline, CDR1 is SEHNR, CDR2 FQNEAQ (reference sequence). The CDR3 loop reads CASSLAMAGGGETQYF. The CDR3 coding sequence is TGTGCCAGCAGCTTAGCGATGGCAGGGGGCGGGGAGACCCAGTACTTC.

This sequence joins TRBV4-1 and TRBJ2-4; 7 positions match TRBD2. The germline CDR1 and CDR2 sequences are MGHRA and YSYEKL. The V and J ends lost 0 bases and 1 base, in that order; junction bases with no gene match: 6. This CDR3 is built from 17 residues. CDR3 residues: CASSQDGEGWAKNIQYF. DNA of the CDR3: TGCGCCAGCAGCCAAGATGGGGAGGGGTGGGCCAAAAACATTCAGTACTTC.